This entry features one T cell receptor beta chain sequence. A few counts support this clone. Its antigen is currently not known. Per-base quality was not reported, and no clone a single base away is much larger than it. V is cut by 7 bases and J by 1 base, and the space between the germline ends is 10 bases. Its CDR3 holds 13 amino acids, cysteine through phenylalanine. Only the CDR3 portion is preserved as DNA: 39 bases, with reading frame beginning at the first base. CDR1 and CDR2, per the germline V gene, are WSHSY and SAAADI. The CDR3 regions of human TCRbeta chains were analyzed by immunosequencing. On the study's bioinformatics: TCRs in the repertoires were compared against a reference library of SARS-CoV-2-specific TCRs that had been generated with the MIRA antigen-specificity platform. Breadth was defined as the fraction of unique TCRs that were SARS-CoV-2-associated. Depth was defined as the fraction of total T cells that were SARS-CoV-2-associated. Using the MIRA data, each spike-specific TCR was assigned both to the spike region to which the TCR was reactive and to a CD4 or CD8 class. Log10-transformed breadth and depth values were compared by one-way ANOVA with Sidak's multiple comparisons tests. TCRdb mirrors the immuneACCESS table, restricted to in-frame sequences. Some clones are absent from its copies; in checked studies, under half trace to an unresolved V gene, and the reason for the others is unknown. V and J calls and clone size are as listed in that table; D and trimming were resolved from the DNA. Recorded for this sample are 130,000 to 150,000 clones; under 95% of them occurred a single time. Roughly 4.7% of the sample is held by the ten biggest clonotypes.

The data belong to a study of T cell responses to AZD1222 COVID-19 vaccine (dated by TCRdb to the early 2020s). A note on the overall study: AZD1222 recipients with second doses at about 4 weeks or about 12 weeks were pooled, because spike-specific TCR depth and breadth did not differ between schedules. A total of more than 230 trial participants underwent TCR sequencing, of whom around 200 received two doses of AZD1222 and about 25 received two doses of the MenACWY control vaccine. Trial participants were enrolled by age into 18-55, 56-69 and 70-plus year subgroups, with 148, 28 and 57 TCR-sequenced participants respectively.

The time point label here, explained by the study, means: baseline before first vaccination. Vaccinee samples were obtained from the UK trials COV001 and COV002, which included a single-blind randomized controlled phase 2/3 trial of AZD1222 (ChAdOx1 nCoV-19) in healthy adults. For TCRbeta chain sequencing, PBMC samples from trial participants were taken at day 0 and at day 28 after the second dose. Results the study describes overall, beyond this receptor: Epitopes outside the regions mutated in the B.1.351 and B.1.1.7 variants were reportedly recognized by nearly half of the unique spike-specific TCRs. After two AZD1222 doses, both the breadth and the depth of spike-specific TCRs were significantly higher than at day 0 and than in MenACWY recipients. Vaccine-associated CD4 TCRs spanned the whole spike protein, with dominant responses in regions 160-218 and 743-854. The 56-69-year group was small, and its depth increase did not reach significance, likely because of low power. Because no day 14 peak-response samples were available, repertoires were characterized only after the peak T cell response. Only a handful of AZD1222 recipients were SARS-CoV-2 seropositive at baseline, limiting conclusions about previously exposed vaccinees. Participants were mostly white British and included more females than males, and it was suggested by the authors that clonal diversity may have been underestimated.

The receptor was isolated from an adult in good health. The chain couples TRBV10-2 to TRBJ1-1; the D gene is perhaps TRBD1, from 6 matching bases. The source was peripheral blood, collected on day 0 of AZD1222 vaccination. The CDR3 has the sequence CASNRAQNTEAFF. In nucleotides, the sequence is TGCGCCAGCAACAGGGCGCAGAACACTGAAGCTTTCTTT.